This T cell receptor beta chain was sequenced in a study of T cell responses to AZD1222 COVID-19 vaccine. Sequencing used immunoSEQ multiplex PCR; TCRdb keeps in-frame clones, though not all of them. The data hold about 59,000 clones, with roughly 87% observed a single time. Germline V lookup: CDR1 LGHNA, CDR2 YNFKEQ. With 0 bases removed from V and 8 bases from J, the gap between germline ends came to 16 bases. This CDR3 contains 16 residues. Turning to this clone: What it binds is not known.

Broader study findings: Repertoires were collected only later (after the peak T cell response had occurred). Spike-specific TCR breadth and depth rose after two AZD1222 doses. Clonal diversity may have been underestimated, and the donors were mostly white British, with more females than males. Only a handful of individuals given AZD1222 were seropositive at baseline.

This TCR came from an adult who received the AZD1222 COVID-19 vaccine. V and J are TRBV4-2 and TRBJ1-4; no firm D call. This material consisted of peripheral blood, taken 28 days after the second AZD1222 dose. The CDR3 is CASSQEWRAKREKLFF. The CDR3 DNA is TGTGCCAGCAGCCAAGAATGGAGGGCTAAACGCGAAAAACTGTTTTTT.